What follows describes a single TCR beta chain. Its antigen remains unidentified. Per-base quality was not reported, and no clone a single base away is much larger than it. TCR CDR3 regions were amplified from genomic DNA by multiplex PCR using the deep immunoSEQ assay. For each cell subset, the extracted genomic DNA was distributed evenly across all wells of several immunoSEQ 96-well plates, and each plate served as one replicate. Each replicate PCR for unsorted PBMC received roughly 0.3 ug genomic DNA, equal to about 30,000 T cell genomes. Ten immunoSEQ deep assay plates were used to sequence unsorted PBMC genomic DNA. The purified libraries were quantified using a Qubit 3.0 fluorometer, sized with a Bioanalyzer 2100, and then quantified again using the KAPA Library Quantification kit. Each immunoSEQ 96-well plate was sequenced on its own single-read 150-cycle Illumina NextSeq 550 flow cell. In the original analysis: Because the immunoSEQ output included only junctional sequences and no quality scores, the filtering could not be the same as the filtering used for full-length reads. To assign V/J genes and CDR3, sequences were annotated against IMGT germline references using PyIR, a Python wrapper for IgBLAST v1.9. Reads with weak V/J assignments (E-value above 1e-6), missing CDR3, stop codons, out-of-frame junctions, or ambiguous translated residues were removed. V3J clonotypes were defined by identical inferred V gene, J gene, and CDR3 amino acid sequence. The percentage overlap between two repertoires was calculated by dividing the number of shared unique clonotypes by the size of the smaller repertoire. Repertoire richness was assessed with RTK rarefaction, the Chao1 estimator, and Recon v2.1 estimates of unobserved clonotypes. Not all clones reach the TCRdb copy of this immuneACCESS table, which keeps in-frame sequences only. Checked studies attribute under half of the gap to unresolved V genes and leave the rest unexplained. The V and J calls and clone size were taken over from that table, and D and trimming were inferred from the DNA. This sample lists under 600,000 clones; around 78% were detected once. In total, the top ten clones hold around 13% of the sample.

This record belongs to a study of shared clonotypes between healthy human individuals (dated by TCRdb to between 2020 and 2021). Study-level background: A couple of women and three men aged 18 to 49 years were included in the cohort. Blood TCR repertoires of five healthy adults were deeply sequenced to estimate repertoire size and the extent of clonotype sharing between individuals. Libraries were prepared and TCR repertoires were sequenced by different laboratories using diverse techniques, in order to increase sequencing depth and limit assay-specific biases. Leukapheresis yielded between about 0.94 and 10 billion PBMCs per donor.

What the authors observed across the whole study: Pairwise subsampling led to the expectation that sequencing depth would affect the degree of clonotype sharing among donors. Because the study included only a small number of donors, the genetic and exposure-history diversity represented was limited. Sampling was limited to blood, and TCR repertoires in tissue likely differ from TCR repertoires in blood.

Healthy HIV-negative adults with no recently reported acute infections or vaccinations were included as donors. Every donor was a Caucasian adult living in Nashville, Tennessee, USA. For unsorted samples, 90 million or so PBMCs were counted and genomic DNA was extracted with the QIAamp DNA Blood Mini kit. Blood was collected by leukapheresis, and PBMCs were isolated by Ficoll-Histopaque density gradient centrifugation and then cryopreserved in liquid nitrogen vapor phase. Trimming takes 1 base from V and 0 bases from J, and the germline ends sit 10 bases apart. CDR1 and CDR2 are read off the germline V gene as SGDLS and YYNGEE. The CDR3 holds 15 amino acids from the cysteine to the phenylalanine. Only the CDR3 part of the read is kept: 45 bases, read in frame from the first base.

The V and J genes are TRBV9 and TRBJ2-5, with the D call perhaps TRBD1 or TRBD2, as 5 bases match in each case. Sequencing was carried out using PBMCs. The clonotype originates from a woman in her thirties or forties in good health. Some clones in this sample may be carry-over from other donors' samples. Here the CDR3 is given as CASSVLPGHQETQYF. Here is the DNA: TGTGCCAGCAGCGTACTTCCGGGGCACCAAGAGACCCAGTACTTC.